This TCR beta chain stems from a study of T cells in Graves' hyperthyroidism and ophthalmopathy. As for the study in general: Blood from the periphery was taken at initial diagnosis, before any treatment. Notes on the study in general: Ophthalmopathy cases were set apart from stable hyperthyroidism by a 13 V-J model. Blood also showed most of the thyroid clonotypes that were expanded above 0.001.

The germline V gene encodes CDR1 SGHRS and CDR2 YFSETQ. V dropped 1 base and J dropped 3 bases, with 11 bases sitting between them. The CDR3 spans 15 residues. Diagnoses were made from clinical symptoms, serum measures (thyroxine and TRAb), thyroid ultrasound and orbital computed tomography. This clonotype occurred many times. Antigen: not known. TCR beta CDR3 regions were amplified from RNA. First-round RT-PCR of the TCR CDR3 relied on the HTBI primer set. Each CDR3 protein gets one entry after TCRdb re-called the multiplex PCR reads with MiXCR. The table has about 400,000 distinct CDR3 sequences, roughly an eighth seen once; the top ten hold 25% to 30%.

Material for sequencing was blood. The receptor was derived from a man between 50 and 59 years old with Graves' ophthalmopathy. V and J are TRBV5-1 and TRBJ2-1; unclear D gene. The DNA of the CDR3 is TGCGCCAGCAGCTTGTCCACCGCTAACTACAATGAGCAGTTCTTC. It specifies CASSLSTANYNEQFF.